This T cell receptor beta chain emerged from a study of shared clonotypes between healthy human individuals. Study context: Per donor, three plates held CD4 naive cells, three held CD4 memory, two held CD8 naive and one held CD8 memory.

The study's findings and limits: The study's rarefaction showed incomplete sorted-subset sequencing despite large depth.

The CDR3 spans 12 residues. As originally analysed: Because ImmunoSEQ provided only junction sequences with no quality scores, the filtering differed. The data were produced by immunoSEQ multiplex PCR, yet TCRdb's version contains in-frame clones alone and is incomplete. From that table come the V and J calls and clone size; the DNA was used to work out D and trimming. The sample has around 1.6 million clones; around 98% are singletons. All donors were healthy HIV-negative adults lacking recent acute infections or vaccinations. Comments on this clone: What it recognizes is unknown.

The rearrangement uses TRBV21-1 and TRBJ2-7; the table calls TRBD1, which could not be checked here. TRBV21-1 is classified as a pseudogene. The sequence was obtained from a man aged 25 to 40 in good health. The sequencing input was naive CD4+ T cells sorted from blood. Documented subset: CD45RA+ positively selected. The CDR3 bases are TGTGCCAGCGGTGAACAGGGCTACGAGCAGTACTTC. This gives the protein CASGEQGYEQYF.